This TCR beta chain derives from a study of T cell changes during pregnancy in multiple sclerosis. The germline gives CDR1 SEHNR, CDR2 FQNEAQ (reference sequence). This CDR3 spans 14 amino acids. V trimming: 5 bases; J trimming: 6 bases; junction bases outside the gene matches: 7. Generated by immunoSEQ multiplex PCR, the TCRdb table keeps only in-frame clones and is missing some. The sample has under 75,000 clones, approximately 91% seen once. This clone has more than one count but fewer than ten. This chain uses TRBV7-9 with TRBJ1-2, with TRBD1 matching over 9 bases. The starting material was peripheral blood, obtained in the first trimester of pregnancy. The clonotype originates from a female donor with multiple sclerosis, enrolled in a pregnancy study. This CDR3 is CASSPGQGIHGYTF. The CDR3 nucleotides read TGTGCCAGCAGCCCCGGACAGGGGATACATGGCTACACCTTC.